These 20 T cell receptor beta chains were sequenced from one sample in a study of blood T cell repertoires in COVID-19. TCRdb's copy holds only in-frame clones and misses some; the assay was immunoSEQ multiplex PCR. This repertoire shows under 200,000 clones, more than 75% found once; its top ten account for 6%. Sequenced: peripheral blood. Receptors were obtained from a man between 35 and 55 years old with active or convalescent COVID-19.

The rearrangement joins TRBV4-2 to TRBJ2-2; 10 bases fit TRBD2. The length of the CDR3 is 16 residues. Losses at the gene ends were 1 base for V and 5 bases for J; bases not matched to a gene: 4. From germline, CDR1 is LGHNA and CDR2 YNFKEQ. CDR3 sequence (DNA): TGTGCCAGCAGCCAAGTAGCTAGCGGGGGTACCGGGGAGCTGTTTTTT. It is translated as CASSQVASGGTGELFF.

The rearrangement joins TRBV7-2 to TRBJ1-1; no reliable D call. V was pared by 5 bases and J by 10 bases, with 14 bases between. The germline V gene has CDR1 SGHTA and CDR2 FQGNSA. The CDR3 length is 12 residues. DNA for the CDR3: TGTGCCAGCAGCCACCCCGGGGTAGGAGCTTTCTTT. It encodes CASSHPGVGAFF.

This clone was found a few times. This rearrangement joins TRBV12-5 to TRBJ1-2, with TRBD1 matching 10 bases. Per the germline V gene, CDR1 is LGHNT and CDR2 is FRNRAP. The CDR3 consists of 14 residues. V lost 6 bases to trimming and J lost 6 bases; unmatched junction nucleotides: 7. CDR3 region: CASGRDRGGNGYTF. CDR3 bases: TGTGCTAGTGGCAGGGACAGGGGCGGGAATGGCTACACCTTC.

The chain has TRBV19 and TRBJ2-3, with 9 nucleotides matching TRBD2. This CDR3 has 14 amino acids. The germline CDR1 and CDR2 sequences are LNHDA and SQIVND (reference sequence). The ends lost 7 bases at V and 4 bases at J; junction bases unmatched: 6. CDR3 residues: CASNERGASDTQYF. Here the CDR3 DNA reads TGTGCCAGTAACGAGCGGGGGGCCTCAGATACGCAGTATTTT. The complete variable domain, with remaining parts taken from reference TRBV19 and TRBJ2-3, reads DGGITQSPKYLFRKEGQNVTLSCEQNLNHDAMYWYRQDPGQGLRLIYYSQIVNDFQKGDIAEGYSVSREKKESFPLTVTSAQKNPTAFYLCASNERGASDTQYFGPGTRLTVL.

This clone has only one observation. The chain has TRBV18 and TRBJ2-3, with 12 positions matching TRBD2. Looked up from germline, CDR1 is KGHSH and CDR2 is LQKENI. The CDR3 covers 16 residues. V trimming: 1 base; J trimming: 1 base; junction bases outside the gene matches: 0. The CDR3 DNA sequence: TGTGCCAGCTCACCACGACTAGCGGGAGGCACAGATACGCAGTATTTT. Encoded protein: CASSPRLAGGTDTQYF.

This chain joins TRBV6-6 and TRBJ2-5; no clear D gene. The CDR3 consists of 16 residues. Trimming shortened V by 2 bases and J by 1 base, and 14 bases separated the two germline ends. The germline gives CDR1 MNHNY, CDR2 SVGAGI (reference sequence). This CDR3 reads CASSYPEELGQETQYF. The CDR3 DNA sequence: TGTGCCAGCAGTTACCCCGAGGAACTGGGCCAAGAGACCCAGTACTTC.

The chain combines TRBV9 with TRBJ2-1; 8 positions match TRBD2. Germline CDR1 SGDLS, CDR2 YYNGEE. The CDR3 runs 16 residues. The trim removed 2 bases at V and 4 bases at J, leaving 8 bases unmatched. The chain's CDR3 is CASSVISGGPYNEQFF. CDR3 DNA: TGTGCCAGCAGCGTCATAAGCGGGGGACCTTACAATGAGCAGTTCTTC.

The chain recombines TRBV28 with TRBJ1-1; D uncertain. Germline CDR1 MDHEN, CDR2 SYDVKM. The CDR3 has 13 amino acids. CDR3 DNA sequence: TGTGTTTCACTAACCACCTATAGCACTGAAGCTTTCTTT. As protein: CVSLTTYSTEAFF.

V and J are TRBV28 and TRBJ1-4, with TRBD1 identical over 8 bases. The germline gives CDR1 MDHEN, CDR2 SYDVKM. J lost 2 bases, V lost 7 bases, and 12 bases had no gene match. The CDR3 sequence is 17 residues long. CDR3 coding DNA: TGTGCCAGCAATATAAGGACAGGGATCACGACTAATGAAAAACTGTTTTTT. Its protein product is CASNIRTGITTNEKLFF.

The chain joins TRBV7-6 to TRBJ2-3; 8 bases are shared with TRBD1. The V gene's germline CDR1 is SGHVS and CDR2 FNYEAQ. The CDR3 covers 14 residues. Losses at the gene ends were 5 bases for V and 6 bases for J; bases not matched to a gene: 7. The CDR3 here is CASSLGQGADTQYF. CDR3 DNA: TGTGCCAGCAGCCTTGGACAGGGCGCGGATACGCAGTATTTT.

The rearrangement joins TRBV11-3 to TRBJ1-2; 7 bases are shared with TRBD1. Germline loops: CDR1 SGHNT, CDR2 YENEEA. J gave up 6 bases and V 5 bases, and 9 bases lay outside the gene matches. The CDR3 consists of 14 residues. CDR3 amino acids: CASSPGGQRHGYTF. As DNA, the CDR3 is TGTGCCAGCAGCCCAGGGGGACAGAGACATGGCTACACCTTC. The complete variable domain, with remaining parts taken from reference TRBV11-3 and TRBJ1-2, reads EAGVVQSPRYKIIEKKQPVAFWCNPISGHNTLYWYLQNLGQGPELLIRYENEEAVDDSQLPKDRFSAERLKGVDSTLKIQPAELGDSAVYLCASSPGGQRHGYTFGSGTRLTVV.

V usage is TRBV7-2 and J usage is TRBJ1-6, with D possibly being TRBD1 (6 bases). The V gene's germline CDR1 is SGHTA and CDR2 FQGNSA. Trimming removed 7 bases from V and 13 bases from J, with 17 bases in between. The CDR3 runs to 13 residues. CDR3 in DNA: TGTGCCAGCAACCAATACAGGGTTCAGCCCCTCCACTTT. It specifies CASNQYRVQPLHF.

The rearrangement links TRBV5-1 to TRBJ2-2; D unclear. Germline values: CDR1 SGHRS, CDR2 YFSETQ. The CDR3 loop spans 13 amino acids. V was cut by 4 bases and J by 3 bases, with 7 bases left in between. CDR3 loop: CASSPTDTGELFF. Here the CDR3 DNA reads TGCGCCAGCAGCCCAACAGACACCGGGGAGCTGTTTTTT.

The gene calls are TRBV25-1 and TRBJ1-4; TRBD1 matches 8 bases. Looked up from germline, CDR1 is MGHDK and CDR2 is SYGVNS. The CDR3 has 15 amino acids. Trimming cost V 4 bases and J 3 bases; bases outside gene matches: 4. CDR3 sequence reads: CASSANRGANEKLFF. For the CDR3, the DNA is TGTGCCAGCAGTGCAAACAGGGGGGCTAATGAAAAACTGTTTTTT.

The J gene is TRBJ2-7, the V gene TRBV2; D is uncertain. CDR1 is SNHLY, CDR2 FYNNEI, per germline. The length of the CDR3 is 12 residues. Deletions cut 1 base from V and 3 bases from J, with 4 bases between. In DNA, the CDR3 is TGTGCCAGCAGTGAAGGGCTCTACGAGCAGTACTTC. Protein product: CASSEGLYEQYF.

The gene calls are TRBV4-3 and TRBJ2-2; the match to TRBD2 covers 8 bases. Germline-derived CDR1 and CDR2 are LGHNA and YSLEER. CDR3 length: 16 residues. J gave up 7 bases and V 1 base, and 8 bases lay outside the gene matches. In DNA, the CDR3 is TGCGCCAGCAGCCAAGTCCGGGGGGGCCCCGACGGGGAGCTGTTTTTT. This gives the protein CASSQVRGGPDGELFF.

The V gene is TRBV6-6, the J gene TRBJ2-3, with 7 bases identical to TRBD1. With V trimmed by 5 bases and J by 5 bases, 4 bases remained unmatched. The CDR3 has 13 amino acids. Germline CDR1 MNHNY, CDR2 SVGAGI (reference sequence). The CDR3 region has the DNA TGTGCCAGCAGTCCCACAGGGGAAGATACGCAGTATTTT. Amino acids: CASSPTGEDTQYF.

CDR3 loop: CASSQVRTPNTGELFF. CDR3 sequence (DNA): TGTGCCAGCAGCCAAGTACGGACACCGAACACCGGGGAGCTGTTTTTT. This chain joins TRBV14 and TRBJ2-2; possible D gene TRBD1, 5 bases. The V gene's germline CDR1 is SGHDN and CDR2 FVKESK. V was cut by 1 base and J by 0 bases, with 9 bases left in between. The CDR3 spans 16 residues.

This chain joins TRBV12-3 or TRBV12-4 and TRBJ2-3; 8 nucleotides line up with TRBD2. This CDR3 is 13 amino acids long. The trim removed 11 bases at V and 5 bases at J, leaving 9 bases unmatched. The CDR3 is CAVSGGRRDTQYF. The CDR3 DNA reads as TGTGCCGTCTCGGGGGGGCGTCGAGATACGCAGTATTTT.

The rearrangement joins TRBV6-5 to TRBJ1-5; D may be TRBD1 (5 bases). With 0 bases removed from V and 3 bases from J, the gap between germline ends came to 12 bases. The CDR3 is 16 residues long. From germline, CDR1 is MNHEY and CDR2 SVGAGI. In DNA, the CDR3 is TGTGCCAGCAGTTACTCCAGGGCTACCGTCAATCAGCCCCAGCATTTT. Translation: CASSYSRATVNQPQHF.